One and the same sample provided the 6 T cell receptor beta chains below, sequenced in a study of Ad26.COV2.S vaccination and SARS-CoV-2 variants. Assay used: immunoSEQ multiplex PCR; TCRdb lists only in-frame clones, some missing. The data hold about 350,000 clones, with roughly 90% observed a single time. Treatment: about 20 received Ad26.COV2.S at low or high dose, single or two shots; 5 received placebo; per-sample allocation not given. Day 63 after the first injection of vaccine or placebo was the sampling time. The sample was peripheral blood, taken in a trial of Ad26.COV2.S vaccine versus placebo. These receptors were collected from a person between 18 and 65 years old who received the Ad26.COV2.S COVID-19 vaccine or a placebo.

The rearrangement links TRBV6-2 or TRBV6-3 to TRBJ1-2; D is perhaps TRBD1 (5 bases). V gave up 6 bases and J gave up 6 bases, with 17 bases separating them. From germline, CDR1 is MNHEY and CDR2 SVGEGT. The CDR3 sequence is 14 residues long. CDR3 protein: CASSLSGAGNGYTF. The CDR3 DNA follows: TGTGCCAGCAGCCTATCCGGGGCAGGAAATGGCTACACCTTC.

This chain links TRBV28 with TRBJ2-3, with D unclear. The V and J ends lost 2 bases and 6 bases respectively, with 9 bases between them. The CDR3 consists of 13 residues. The germline CDR1 and CDR2 sequences are MDHEN and SYDVKM. The CDR3 DNA reads as TGTGCCAGCAGTTTACGGGTGGGGGATACGCAGTATTTT. Translated, it gives CASSLRVGDTQYF.

This chain uses TRBV19 with TRBJ2-5, with 11 bases fitting TRBD2. The V segment lost 3 bases and the J segment 2 bases; nucleotides outside the gene matches: 11. Per germline, CDR1 LNHDA and CDR2 SQIVND (reference sequence). The CDR3 contains 18 residues. The chain's CDR3 is CASSIRGLAGGLQETQYF. For the CDR3, the DNA is TGTGCCAGTAGTATTAGAGGCCTAGCGGGGGGACTACAAGAGACCCAGTACTTC.

This chain joins TRBV5-1 and TRBJ2-1; no clear D gene. The CDR3 loop spans 18 amino acids. V was clipped by 4 bases and J by 1 base, with 21 bases between them. CDR1 is SGHRS, CDR2 YFSETQ, per germline. The CDR3 region is CASSRVVESRLSYNEQFF. CDR3 bases: TGCGCCAGCAGCAGGGTCGTGGAGAGCCGACTTTCCTACAATGAGCAGTTCTTC.

The V and J genes are TRBV2 and TRBJ2-3; D assignment may be TRBD1 or TRBD2 (5 bases each). Between the trimmed V and J ends, which lost 10 bases and 2 bases, there was a span of 16 bases. The V gene's germline CDR1 is SNHLY and CDR2 FYNNEI. The CDR3 length is 14 residues. The CDR3 DNA reads as TGTGCCACCCGTACCGGGACGAACACAGATACGCAGTATTTT. Encoded protein: CATRTGTNTDTQYF.

The CDR3 spells CATSGYSNQPQHF. CDR3 coding DNA: TGTGCCACCAGTGGTTACAGCAATCAGCCCCAGCATTTT. The chain links TRBV24-1 to TRBJ1-5; D gene unclear. Looked up from germline, CDR1 is KGHDR and CDR2 is SFDVKD. Trimming took 5 bases from V and 1 from J, leaving 5 bases between them. The CDR3 extends over 13 amino acids.